This T cell receptor (beta chain) came from a study of cytomegalovirus exposure and HLA in healthy donors. The primer mix had 60 Vbeta and 13 Jbeta primers. Assay used: immunoSEQ multiplex PCR; TCRdb lists only in-frame clones, some missing. The sample shows about 160,000 clones, about 81% of them seen only once. V lost 2 bases, J lost 5 bases, and 7 bases lay in between. CDR1 is SNHLY, CDR2 FYNNEI, per germline. The CDR3 spans 14 residues. The sequenced material came from PBMCs. The TCR originated in a woman aged 18-29 years in good health and CMV-seronegative. V usage is TRBV2 and J usage is TRBJ1-6; D not resolved. CDR3 sequence: CASSEQAHNSPLHF. Here the CDR3 DNA reads TGTGCCAGCAGTGAACAGGCCCATAATTCACCCCTCCACTTT.